The 25 T cell receptor beta chains below all came from one sample that was sequenced in a study of response to subunit inactivated influenza vaccine. TCRdb re-derived calls from the RT-PCR reads in MiXCR, one entry per CDR3 protein. The profile shows roughly 650,000 distinct CDR3 sequences, 12% to 15% of them singletons. Sequences were derived from PBMCs from blood, sampled 14 days before vaccination. The receptors originated from a man aged 45-65 years who received an inactivated influenza vaccine.

The table lists this clonotype with many counts. This chain uses TRBV12-3 or TRBV12-4 with TRBJ1-6; D is uncertain. V lost 4 bases to trimming and J lost 10 bases, with 5 bases between them. This CDR3 spans 11 amino acids. The chain's CDR3 is CASSSESPLHF. The DNA for the CDR3 is TGTGCCAGCAGTTCCGAGTCACCCCTCCACTTT.

V usage is TRBV5-1 and J usage is TRBJ2-7; D gene uncertain. Trimming pared 5 bases from V and 4 bases from J, leaving 10 bases between. Per germline, CDR1 SGHRS and CDR2 YFSETQ. The CDR3 runs to 12 residues. The CDR3 sequence is CASSASEYEQYF. In nucleotides, the CDR3 is TGCGCCAGCAGTGCTTCGGAGTACGAGCAGTACTTC. The whole variable domain, remainder taken from reference TRBV5-1 and TRBJ2-7, is KAGVTQTPRYLIKTRGQQVTLSCSPISGHRSVSWYQQTPGQGLQFLFEYFSETQRNKGNFPGRFSGRQFSNSRSEMNVSTLELGDSALYLCASSASEYEQYFGPGTRLTVT.

Only one count was recorded for this clonotype. The chain uses TRBV19 and TRBJ1-1; no definite D call. The length of the CDR3 is 12 residues. V was shortened by 3 bases and J by 3 bases, with 5 bases between the two germline ends. Germline V lookup: CDR1 LNHDA, CDR2 SQIVND (reference sequence). CDR3 sequence reads: CASSMAYTEAFF. The CDR3 bases are TGTGCCAGTAGTATGGCTTACACTGAAGCTTTCTTT.

The V call is TRBV7-2, the J call TRBJ2-1; 9 nucleotides align to TRBD1. The CDR3 has 14 amino acids. V was pared by 4 bases and J by 6 bases, with 4 bases of the junction left unmatched. In germline, CDR1 is SGHTA, CDR2 FQGNSA. The CDR3 here is CASSYGTGLNEQFF. CDR3 coding DNA: TGTGCCAGCAGCTACGGGACAGGGCTCAATGAGCAGTTCTTC. Supplemented by reference TRBV7-2 and TRBJ2-1, the full variable domain reads GAGVSQSPSNKVTEKGKDVELRCDPISGHTALYWYRQSLGQGLEFLIYFQGNSAPDKSGLPSDRFSAERTGGSVSTLTIQRTQQEDSAVYLCASSYGTGLNEQFFGPGTRLTVL.

This clonotype was picked up a small number of times. J is TRBJ1-6 and V is TRBV20-1; D remains unclear. The ends were cut back, 0 bases at V and 0 bases at J, with 12 bases in the middle. The CDR3 spans 17 residues. CDR1 is DFQATT, CDR2 SNEGSKA, per germline (reference sequence). The chain's CDR3 is CSARDLSASSYNSPLHF. The CDR3 nucleotides are TGCAGTGCTAGAGATCTGTCGGCGAGCTCCTATAATTCACCCCTCCACTTT.

In its sample, this clonotype was seen many times. This chain uses TRBV5-4 with TRBJ1-1, with 8 bases fitting TRBD1. From germline, CDR1 is SGHNT and CDR2 YYREEE (reference sequence). J gave up 6 bases and V 4 bases, and 14 bases lay outside the gene matches. CDR3 length: 16 amino acids. CDR3 sequence reads: CASSDGQGPGGSEAFF. In nucleotides, the CDR3 is TGTGCCAGCAGCGACGGACAGGGCCCGGGGGGGTCTGAAGCTTTCTTT.

In this sample, this clonotype turned up a few times. This chain links TRBV4-3 with TRBJ2-3; D is unresolved. V lost 0 bases and J 2 bases, leaving 15 bases between the germline ends. In germline, CDR1 is LGHNA, CDR2 YSLEER. The CDR3 extends over 17 amino acids. Here the CDR3 DNA reads TGCGCCAGCAGCCAAGAGCACCAGATTCTGGTCACAGATACGCAGTATTTT. Translated: CASSQEHQILVTDTQYF.

The chain links TRBV20-1 to TRBJ2-5, with D perhaps being TRBD1 or TRBD2 (5 bases each). The CDR3 length is 15 residues. The V gene lost 0 bases and the J gene lost 4 bases, with 15 bases spanning the gap. Germline values: CDR1 DFQATT, CDR2 SNEGSKA (reference sequence). As DNA, the CDR3 is TGCAGTGCTAGAGAAGGTACGGGGCGCAGAGAGACCCAGTACTTC. Protein: CSAREGTGRRETQYF.

The chain uses TRBV4-1 and TRBJ2-7, with 11 bases matching TRBD1. The CDR3 consists of 17 residues. Per the germline V gene, CDR1 is MGHRA and CDR2 is YSYEKL. V shed 2 bases and J 2 bases; nucleotides not matched to a gene: 8. The CDR3 region is CASSQKTGQGVAYEQYF. The CDR3 coding sequence is TGCGCCAGCAGCCAAAAGACGGGACAGGGGGTCGCCTACGAGCAGTACTTC.

The chain recombines TRBV20-1 with TRBJ2-3; 9 nucleotides agree with TRBD1. This CDR3 comprises 16 residues. Per the germline V gene, CDR1 is DFQATT and CDR2 is SNEGSKA (reference sequence). Trimming took 1 base from V and 0 from J; bases not matched to a gene: 5. CDR3 loop: CSARGTGAKSTDTQYF. The CDR3 nucleotides read TGCAGTGCTAGAGGGACAGGGGCGAAAAGCACAGATACGCAGTATTTT.

V gene TRBV21-1 combines with J gene TRBJ2-7; TRBD2 reflects the table's D call only, with no check against the DNA. TRBV21-1 is termed a pseudogene. The CDR3 runs to 16 residues. The CDR3 region has the DNA TGTGCCAGCAGCAAAGGTGAGGGAGGTAATTGCTACGAGCAGTACTTC. Translated: CASSKGEGGNCYEQYF.

There are many counts of this clonotype. The genes are TRBV5-1 and TRBJ2-3, with 11 bases aligning to TRBD2. Germline V CDR1 and CDR2: SGHRS, YFSETQ. CDR3 size: 17 residues. The trim removed 2 bases at V and 5 bases at J, leaving 10 bases unmatched. CDR3 amino acids: CASSFGNSGGAGDTQYF. In DNA, the CDR3 is TGCGCCAGCAGCTTTGGGAATAGCGGGGGGGCCGGAGATACGCAGTATTTT. The whole variable domain, remainder taken from reference TRBV5-1 and TRBJ2-3, is KAGVTQTPRYLIKTRGQQVTLSCSPISGHRSVSWYQQTPGQGLQFLFEYFSETQRNKGNFPGRFSGRQFSNSRSEMNVSTLELGDSALYLCASSFGNSGGAGDTQYFGPGTRLTVL.

The genes are TRBV10-3 and TRBJ2-7; D uncertain. This CDR3 comprises 14 residues. Trimming took 4 bases from V and 1 from J, leaving 11 bases between them. In germline, CDR1 is ENHRY, CDR2 SYGVKD. CDR3 in amino acids: CAISGGRDSYEQYF. CDR3 coding DNA: TGTGCCATCAGTGGTGGAAGGGATTCCTACGAGCAGTACTTC.

This clonotype was counted a few times. J is TRBJ2-6 and V is TRBV5-4, with D perhaps matching TRBD2 (5 bases). The CDR3 is 16 amino acids. Germline CDR1 and CDR2: SGHNT and YYREEE (reference sequence). Trimming removed 0 bases from V and 0 bases from J, with 7 bases in between. In DNA form, the CDR3 reads TGTGCCAGCAGCTTGGCGGGGATCTCTGGGGCCAACGTCCTGACTTTC. Protein: CASSLAGISGANVLTF.

The chain couples TRBV7-9 to TRBJ2-3; either TRBD1 or TRBD2 may fit D (5 bases each). Trimming cost V 5 bases and J 6 bases, with 12 bases left between them. The V gene's germline CDR1 is SEHNR and CDR2 FQNEAQ (reference sequence). The CDR3 sequence is 13 residues long. CDR3 in DNA: TGTGCCAGCAGCCGGAACGAGGGGGATACGCAGTATTTT. The encoded protein is CASSRNEGDTQYF.

This clonotype was detected only a few times. The rearrangement joins TRBV6-2 or TRBV6-3 to TRBJ2-5; 8 nucleotides agree with TRBD2. The germline gives CDR1 MNHEY, CDR2 SVGEGT. Trimming took 2 bases from V and 1 from J; bases not matched to a gene: 9. CDR3 length equals 17 residues. The CDR3 spells CASSYPSSGPIQETQYF. The CDR3 region has the DNA TGTGCCAGCAGTTACCCCTCTAGCGGGCCTATCCAAGAGACCCAGTACTTC.

The V and J genes are TRBV30 and TRBJ1-1; D possibly corresponds to TRBD1 (5 bases). CDR3 length: 12 residues. Deletions cut 2 bases from V and 10 bases from J, with 14 bases between. Germline lookup yields CDR1 GTSNPN and CDR2 SVGIG (reference sequence). The CDR3 DNA is TGTGCCTGGAGTAGGGACGCTTCCAGAGCTTTCTTT. Its translation is CAWSRDASRAFF.

In this sample, this clonotype turned up a few times. This chain joins TRBV28 and TRBJ2-1; D remains unclear. Germline CDR1 and CDR2: MDHEN and SYDVKM. CDR3 length: 15 residues. Trimming removed 6 bases from V and 0 bases from J, with 12 bases in between. CDR3 DNA sequence: TGTGCCAGCAGCCCACCCGGGTTCTCCTACAATGAGCAGTTCTTC. Its translation is CASSPPGFSYNEQFF.

This clonotype was seen more than once but under ten times. The gene calls are TRBV24-1 and TRBJ1-2, with D uncertain. The germline V gene has CDR1 KGHDR and CDR2 SFDVKD. Deletions cut 4 bases from V and 8 bases from J, with 19 bases between. This CDR3 contains 15 residues. Written as DNA, the CDR3 is TGTGCCACCAGTGACGCCAAAGGCGGATTCGGGGGCTACACCTTC. This gives the protein CATSDAKGGFGGYTF.

This clonotype was observed a handful of times. The J gene is TRBJ2-2, the V gene TRBV7-2; D ambiguous. The V end lost 5 bases, the J end lost 4 bases, and 14 bases lay between the germline ends. CDR3 length equals 15 residues. Germline CDR1 SGHTA, CDR2 FQGNSA. CDR3 sequence (DNA): TGTGCCAGCAGCCCTACGAGCCCACCCACCGGGGAGCTGTTTTTT. Protein: CASSPTSPPTGELFF.

Concerning this clonotype: It is likely a read error, because the conserved phenylalanine at the end of the CDR3 is missing. The chain links TRBV28 to TRBJ2-3, with 12 nucleotides matching TRBD2. CDR1 MDHEN and CDR2 SYDVKM come from the germline V gene. The CDR3 runs 16 residues. V shed 3 bases and J 6 bases; nucleotides not matched to a gene: 7. DNA for the CDR3: TGTGCCAGCAGTTTCCCGACTAGCGGGAGAGGGGATACGCAGTATTCT. Its protein product is CASSFPTSGRGDTQYS.

This clonotype was counted a few times. This chain uses TRBV20-1 with TRBJ2-7, with 8 bases lining up with TRBD1. V lost 0 bases and J lost 5; bases outside the gene matches: 0. The CDR3 length is 12 residues. Germline V gene data show CDR1 as DFQATT and CDR2 as SNEGSKA (reference sequence). The CDR3 region is CSAREDRDEQYF. In nucleotides, the CDR3 is TGCAGTGCTAGAGAGGACAGGGACGAGCAGTACTTC.

The chain uses TRBV29-1 and TRBJ2-2; TRBD2 agrees at 16 bases. The CDR3 length is 16 residues. V trimming: 7 bases; J trimming: 6 bases; junction bases outside the gene matches: 8. Germline lookup yields CDR1 SQVTM and CDR2 ANQGSEA. CDR3: CSAAGTSGRAAGELFF. CDR3 sequence (DNA): TGCAGCGCCGCGGGGACTAGCGGGAGGGCGGCCGGGGAGCTGTTTTTT.

The chain joins TRBV6-1 to TRBJ1-5; 8 positions agree with TRBD1. Germline CDR1 is MNHNS and CDR2 is SASEGT. Trimming took 6 bases from V and 0 from J; bases not matched to a gene: 7. The CDR3 is 16 amino acids. CDR3 in amino acids: CASSRGQGGSNQPQHF. In DNA, the CDR3 is TGTGCCAGCAGCCGTGGACAGGGCGGTAGCAATCAGCCCCAGCATTTT.

This clonotype was recorded at least ten times. The chain is built from TRBV9 and TRBJ2-2; tentative D call: TRBD1 (5 bases). The germline V gene encodes CDR1 SGDLS and CDR2 YYNGEE. This CDR3 comprises 17 residues. Trimming pared 4 bases from V and 2 bases from J, leaving 18 bases between. This chain's CDR3 is CASSTQKTDLNTGELFF. The DNA of the CDR3 is TGTGCCAGCAGCACACAGAAGACAGACCTTAACACCGGGGAGCTGTTTTTT.